This T cell receptor beta chain was observed in a study of tumor and adjacent non-tumor tissue in lung cancer. The overall study: The cohort had about a dozen adenocarcinoma, a couple of squamous cell and 1 small cell patients.

A word on this clonotype: Germline is not matched at one junction end, which may reflect a read error.

No cell sorting was done before RNA was extracted from the tissue. Three rounds of nested PCR, following a modified ARM-PCR protocol, produced the TCRbeta library. Via MiXCR, TCRdb re-called the multiplex PCR reads, giving one row per CDR3 protein. The sample has 75,000 to 95,000 distinct CDR3 sequences, approximately 65% seen once; the top ten hold about 16%. The CDR3 loop spans 11 amino acids. Per germline, CDR1 SQVTM and CDR2 ANQGSEA. The sequence was obtained from a man in his 60s with non-small cell lung cancer. Specimen: lung tumor tissue. The genes are TRBV29-1 and TRBJ1-2; D unclear. The CDR3 is CSLDRGSGYTF. For the CDR3, the DNA is TGCAGCCTTGATCGGGGATCTGGTTACACCTTC.